What follows are 26 T cell receptor beta chains derived from one specimen sequenced in a study of blood T cell repertoires in COVID-19. Measured with immunoSEQ multiplex PCR; TCRdb has only the in-frame clones, and not every one. Of about 270,000 clones listed, about 85% were seen once; the top ten hold roughly 3.9%. Source material: peripheral blood. The receptors here all came from a man in his fifties or sixties who had recovered from COVID-19.

The J gene is TRBJ1-1, the V gene TRBV19; TRBD1 is a possible D gene (6 bases). Deletions cut 0 bases from V and 4 bases from J, with 12 bases between. CDR1 and CDR2 from the germline V gene are LNHDA and SQIVND (reference sequence). This CDR3 has 15 amino acids. CDR3 in DNA: TGTGCCAGTAGTATAGAACAGGGTTCGGGCACTGAAGCTTTCTTT. Translating it yields CASSIEQGSGTEAFF. The variable domain in full, completed from reference TRBV19 and TRBJ1-1, reads DGGITQSPKYLFRKEGQNVTLSCEQNLNHDAMYWYRQDPGQGLRLIYYSQIVNDFQKGDIAEGYSVSREKKESFPLTVTSAQKNPTAFYLCASSIEQGSGTEAFFGQGTRLTVV.

This chain links TRBV7-3 with TRBJ2-5, with 15 bases identical to TRBD2. The V segment lost 4 bases and the J segment 6 bases; nucleotides outside the gene matches: 24. There are 22 residues in the CDR3. Germline V gives CDR1 SGHTA, CDR2 FQGTGA. The CDR3 loop is CASSSKTHVLPGLAGGGKTQYF. CDR3 nucleotide sequence: TGTGCCAGCAGCTCGAAAACCCATGTTCTGCCGGGACTAGCGGGGGGCGGAAAGACCCAGTACTTC. Full variable domain (missing parts from reference TRBV7-3 and TRBJ2-5): GAGVSQTPSNKVTEKGKYVELRCDPISGHTALYWYRQSLGQGPEFLIYFQGTGAADDSGLPNDRFFAVRPEGSVSTLKIQRTERGDSAVYLCASSSKTHVLPGLAGGGKTQYFGPGTRLLVL.

The CDR3 loop is CASSELGSPLHF. The DNA for the CDR3 is TGTGCCAGCAGTGAACTAGGTTCACCCCTCCACTTT. The gene calls are TRBV6-1 and TRBJ1-6, with unresolved D. The CDR3 runs 12 residues. Looked up from germline, CDR1 is MNHNS and CDR2 is SASEGT. Deletions cut 2 bases from V and 9 bases from J, with 5 bases between.

V is TRBV25-1 and J is TRBJ2-2, with a weak D call TRBD2 (6 bases). V was shortened by 8 bases and J by 0 bases, with 10 bases between the two germline ends. The CDR3 covers 14 residues. Germline V gene data show CDR1 as MGHDK and CDR2 as SYGVNS. The CDR3 sequence is CASARGTNTGELFF. The DNA for the CDR3 is TGTGCCAGCGCCCGGGGGACGAACACCGGGGAGCTGTTTTTT.

CDR3 protein: CASSRGGNEQYF. The CDR3 bases are TGTGCCAGCAGTCGGGGGGGGAACGAGCAGTACTTC. V and J are TRBV12-3 or TRBV12-4 and TRBJ2-7; 8 nucleotides match TRBD2. This CDR3 has 12 amino acids. Trimming removed 5 bases from V and 5 bases from J; junction bases left unmatched: 2.

CDR3 DNA: TGCAGCGTTTCCGGGGGGGTCGACTACGAGCAGTACTTC. It yields the protein CSVSGGVDYEQYF. This chain links TRBV29-1 with TRBJ2-7; 8 bases align to TRBD2. CDR3 length equals 13 residues. Per germline, CDR1 SQVTM and CDR2 ANQGSEA. Trimming at V came to 5 bases and at J to 3 bases, leaving 6 bases not matched to a gene.

The rearrangement uses TRBV5-5 and TRBJ2-5; D is possibly TRBD2 (5 bases). Trimming cost V 4 bases and J 3 bases, with 16 bases left between them. CDR3 length: 15 amino acids. Germline loops: CDR1 SGHKS, CDR2 YYEKEE (reference sequence). CDR3 sequence (DNA): TGTGCCAGCAGCGAGCCCGGGAAACGAGAAGAGACCCAGTACTTC. It encodes CASSEPGKREETQYF.

There are a few counts of this clone. This chain uses TRBV10-3 with TRBJ2-1; tentatively, D is TRBD2 (6 bases). The CDR3 is 15 residues long. V lost 5 bases to trimming and J lost 4 bases, with 15 bases between them. CDR1 is ENHRY and CDR2 is SYGVKD in the germline V gene. As DNA, the CDR3 is TGTGCCATCAGTAACACGGGAGTCGGTTACAATGAGCAGTTCTTC. It codes for CAISNTGVGYNEQFF.

With regard to this clone: This CDR3 is also generated by other DNA sequences in the sample. The J gene is TRBJ1-6, the V gene TRBV27; 10 nucleotides line up with TRBD1. This CDR3 contains 14 residues. Per germline, CDR1 MNHEY and CDR2 SMNVEV (reference sequence). V was clipped by 4 bases and J by 7 bases; unmatched bases: 1. The CDR3 sequence is CASSWGQGNSPLHF. DNA for the CDR3: TGTGCCAGCAGTTGGGGACAGGGGAATTCACCCCTCCACTTT.

V and J are TRBV9 and TRBJ1-2; 7 nucleotides match TRBD1. CDR1 is SGDLS and CDR2 is YYNGEE in the germline V gene. The CDR3 extends over 14 amino acids. The trim removed 6 bases at V and 0 bases at J, leaving 5 bases unmatched. CDR3 nucleotides: TGTGCCAGCACTGGGACAGCACCTAACTATGGCTACACCTTC. Amino acid sequence: CASTGTAPNYGYTF.

The chain couples TRBV5-1 to TRBJ2-7; 11 nucleotides match TRBD1. Germline assignment: CDR1 SGHRS and CDR2 YFSETQ. J gave up 0 bases and V 4 bases, and 3 bases lay outside the gene matches. The CDR3 is 15 amino acids. The CDR3 sequence is CASSRGTGGSYEQYF. The CDR3 region has the DNA TGCGCCAGCAGCAGGGGGACAGGGGGCTCCTACGAGCAGTACTTC.

The V and J genes are TRBV6-1 and TRBJ2-3, with D hard to call. CDR1 MNHNS and CDR2 SASEGT come from the germline V gene. The CDR3 is made up of 14 amino acids. V gave up 6 bases and J gave up 0 bases, with 10 bases separating them. CDR3 sequence (DNA): TGTGCCAGCAGGAAGACTGGAAGCACAGATACGCAGTATTTT. Its translation: CASRKTGSTDTQYF.

The rearrangement links TRBV20-1 to TRBJ1-1; TRBD1 matches at 7 bases. The CDR3 contains 13 residues. Germline V gene sequence: CDR1 DFQATT, CDR2 SNEGSKA (reference sequence). Trimming took 3 bases from V and 5 from J; bases not matched to a gene: 6. The CDR3 DNA sequence: TGCAGTGCTAGTAAGGCAGGGGGGACTGAAGCTTTCTTT. Translation: CSASKAGGTEAFF.

CDR3 amino acids: CASSPFWGDGTEAFF. In DNA form, the CDR3 reads TGTGCCAGCAGCCCTTTCTGGGGGGATGGCACTGAAGCTTTCTTT. The V gene is TRBV5-6, the J gene TRBJ1-1, with a possible D match to TRBD1 (5 bases). The CDR3 is made up of 15 amino acids. CDR1 is SGHDT and CDR2 is YYEEEE in the germline V gene. The V end lost 4 bases, the J end lost 4 bases, and 17 bases lay between the germline ends.

The chain recombines TRBV5-1 with TRBJ2-2, with D possibly matching TRBD1 (6 bases). The V end was cut by 6 bases, the J end by 6 bases, with 24 bases between. Germline loops: CDR1 SGHRS, CDR2 YFSETQ. This CDR3 has 17 amino acids. The DNA of the CDR3 is TGCGCCAGCAAAGCTGGATTGGGGGCCAGCCCCCCCGGGGAGCTGTTTTTT. Translation gives CASKAGLGASPPGELFF.

The V and J genes are TRBV24-1 and TRBJ2-1; 9 positions match TRBD2. Germline CDR1 and CDR2: KGHDR and SFDVKD. V trimming: 4 bases; J trimming: 5 bases; junction bases outside the gene matches: 8. This CDR3 spans 16 amino acids. The CDR3 is CATSEPTSGFHNEQFF. The CDR3 DNA follows: TGTGCCACCAGTGAACCGACTAGCGGCTTCCACAATGAGCAGTTCTTC.

The V call is TRBV7-8, the J call TRBJ1-5; D may be TRBD1 (6 bases). The germline CDR1 and CDR2 sequences are SGHVS and FQNEAQ. This CDR3 is built from 16 residues. Deletions cut 0 bases from V and 7 bases from J, with 16 bases between. The CDR3 protein is CASSLARAGVRQPQHF. In DNA form, the CDR3 reads TGTGCCAGCAGCTTAGCGCGGGCAGGGGTTAGGCAGCCCCAGCATTTT.

CDR3 coding DNA: TGTGCCAGCAGTTACTCGGGGACAGGGGTACGAGATGGCTACACCTTC. Translation: CASSYSGTGVRDGYTF. The genes are TRBV6-5 and TRBJ1-2; TRBD1 matches at 10 bases. The V segment lost 0 bases and the J segment 6 bases; nucleotides outside the gene matches: 7. Looked up from germline, CDR1 is MNHEY and CDR2 is SVGAGI. This CDR3 contains 16 residues.

The J gene is TRBJ1-1, the V gene TRBV10-3; D not certain. The CDR3 is 11 residues long. In germline, CDR1 is ENHRY, CDR2 SYGVKD. V lost 5 bases and J lost 4, with 5 bases in between. The DNA for the CDR3 is TGTGCCATCAGTTCGGGCACTGAAGCTTTCTTT. Protein: CAISSGTEAFF.

The rearrangement joins TRBV27 to TRBJ1-6; 10 nucleotides agree with TRBD1. V lost 6 bases, J lost 5 bases, and 7 bases stayed unmatched. This CDR3 is 16 amino acids long. Germline CDR1 reads MNHEY; CDR2 reads SMNVEV (reference sequence). The CDR3 loop reads CASSTAGQGNNSPLHF. In nucleotides, the CDR3 is TGTGCCAGCAGCACCGCGGGACAGGGGAATAATTCACCCCTCCACTTT.

The V gene is TRBV7-3, the J gene TRBJ2-1, with D tentatively TRBD2 (6 bases). The CDR3 is made up of 14 amino acids. V dropped 4 bases and J dropped 6 bases, with 13 bases sitting between them. Germline lookup yields CDR1 SGHTA and CDR2 FQGTGA. The CDR3 spells CASSSGTLLNEQFF. CDR3 sequence (DNA): TGTGCCAGCAGCTCCGGGACTCTACTCAATGAGCAGTTCTTC.

The genes are TRBV18 and TRBJ2-7, with D maybe TRBD1 (6 bases). The germline CDR1 and CDR2 sequences are KGHSH and LQKENI. This CDR3 is built from 12 residues. V lost 5 bases to trimming and J lost 3 bases, with 8 bases between them. CDR3 nucleotides: TGTGCCAGCTCATCGGACAGCTACGAGCAGTACTTC. Encoded protein: CASSSDSYEQYF. Full variable domain (remainder filled in from reference TRBV18 and TRBJ2-7): NAGVMQNPRHLVRRRGQEARLRCSPMKGHSHVYWYRQLPEEGLKFMVYLQKENIIDESGMPKERFSAEFPKEGPSILRIQQVVRGDSAAYFCASSSDSYEQYFGPGTRLTVT.

This clone was recorded a few times. The genes are TRBV7-9 and TRBJ2-7; 9 bases map to TRBD2. The V and J ends lost 5 bases and 2 bases, in that order; junction bases with no gene match: 7. The germline gives CDR1 SEHNR, CDR2 FQNEAQ (reference sequence). The length of the CDR3 is 15 residues. CDR3 residues: CASSALAGRPYEQYF. The CDR3 nucleotides are TGTGCCAGCAGCGCCCTAGCGGGGAGACCCTACGAGCAGTACTTC.

In the case of this clone: Germline and junction disagree at one end, which may indicate a read error. The chain joins TRBV7-7 to TRBJ1-3; the match to TRBD1 covers 9 bases. This CDR3 comprises 18 residues. Germline CDR1 and CDR2: SSHAT and FNYEAQ (reference sequence). The CDR3 nucleotides read TGTGCTAGCAGCCCAAAGGGGACAGGGCGAAGCTCTGGAAACACCATATATTTT. This translates into CASSPKGTGRSSGNTIYF.

This CDR3 reads CASSQRDRNTDTQYF. CDR3 nucleotides: TGCGCCAGCAGCCAACGGGACAGGAACACAGATACGCAGTATTTT. V and J are TRBV4-1 and TRBJ2-3; 8 bases line up with TRBD1. The germline V gene encodes CDR1 MGHRA and CDR2 YSYEKL. Unmatched junction bases numbered 3, after V lost 2 bases and J lost 2 bases. The CDR3 is 15 amino acids.

This chain connects TRBV13 to TRBJ2-5; 12 bases fit TRBD2. Germline lookup yields CDR1 PRHDT and CDR2 FYEKMQ (reference sequence). The CDR3 loop spans 17 amino acids. The ends lost 3 bases at V and 6 bases at J; junction bases unmatched: 11. CDR3 DNA: TGTGCCAGCAGCTTGGCCCTAGCGGGGGGGCCTGAGAAGACCCAGTACTTC. Translating it yields CASSLALAGGPEKTQYF.